The TCR beta chain under discussion was sequenced for a study of CD8+CD57+ T cells in acquired aplastic anemia. Study-wide results and limits: Comparison of patients with controls identified 25 to 35 shared CD8+ CDR3 sequences.

It was patients with CD8+CD57+ cell expansion by flow cytometry who were chosen for sequencing. The study profiled TCR beta VDJ and CDR3 using genomic DNA as template. TCRdb re-analysed the reads in MiXCR, keeping a single row per CDR3 protein. The table shows around 200,000 distinct CDR3 sequences, with approximately 52% occurring only once. As concerns this clonotype: Its target is not known.

Trimming took 7 bases from V and 0 from J, leaving 15 bases between them. Looked up from germline, CDR1 is DFQATT and CDR2 is SNEGSKA (reference sequence). The CDR3 has 14 residues. This receptor was identified in a human donor with aplastic anemia. The chain has TRBV20-1 and TRBJ1-2, with D maybe TRBD1 (5 bases). Sequencing was carried out using sorted CD4+, CD8+, or CD8+CD57+ T cells (not recorded which) from PBMCs. CDR3 sequence reads: CSERDGKANYGYTF. The CDR3 DNA sequence: TGCAGTGAACGGGACGGGAAAGCTAACTATGGCTACACCTTC.